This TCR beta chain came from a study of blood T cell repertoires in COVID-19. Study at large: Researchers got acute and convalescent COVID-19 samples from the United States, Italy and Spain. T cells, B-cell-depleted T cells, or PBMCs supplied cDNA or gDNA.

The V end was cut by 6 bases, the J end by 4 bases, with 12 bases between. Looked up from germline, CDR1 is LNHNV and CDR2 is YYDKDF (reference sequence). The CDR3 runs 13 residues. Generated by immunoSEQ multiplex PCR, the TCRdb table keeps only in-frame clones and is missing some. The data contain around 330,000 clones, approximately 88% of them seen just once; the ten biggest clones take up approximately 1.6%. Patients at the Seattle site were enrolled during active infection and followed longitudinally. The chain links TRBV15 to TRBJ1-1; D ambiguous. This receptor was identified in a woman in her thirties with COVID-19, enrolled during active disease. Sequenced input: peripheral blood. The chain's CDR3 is CATSPSRATEAFF. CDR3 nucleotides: TGTGCCACCAGTCCATCGAGGGCCACTGAAGCTTTCTTT.